This T cell receptor beta chain is from a study of shared clonotypes between healthy human individuals. Points from the study as a whole: Relative to their counterparts shared across all four donors, non-shared clonotypes exhibited diminished generation probabilities. Memory subsets generally showed lower estimated richness than naive subsets. Since donors were few, the genetic and exposure-history diversity represented was limited.

In this sample, this clone turned up a few times. The antigen is not known. The sample has other DNA sequences that encode this CDR3 too. Across several immunoSEQ plates, the genomic DNA of each subset was split evenly. Profiling relied on immunoSEQ multiplex PCR, and the TCRdb table lists in-frame clones only, not all of them. This sample carries millions of clones, 90% to 95% of them seen once, and the ten largest clones take around 1.7%. The germline gives CDR1 MNHEY, CDR2 SMNVEV (reference sequence). This CDR3 is built from 13 residues. V was trimmed by 0 bases and J by 5 bases, leaving 7 bases between them. CD45RO-negative CD8 cells positively selected for CCR7 made up the naive population, which excluded terminally differentiated effector memory CD45RA+ cells.

Sequenced input: naive CD8+ T cells from PBMCs. The clonotype was recovered from a young man in good health. Some clones in this sample may be carry-over from other donors' samples. This rearrangement joins TRBV27 to TRBJ1-2; D gene unclear. For the CDR3, the DNA is TGTGCCAGCAGTTTATCGACGGGGTATGGCTACACCTTC. Translating gives CASSLSTGYGYTF.